Included here is one TCR beta chain sequence, with context. TCRB transcripts that were expressed got sequenced, as all of the isolated RNA had been reverse transcribed. Profiling relied on immunoSEQ multiplex PCR, and the TCRdb table lists in-frame clones only, not all of them. The sample has approximately 84,000 clones, roughly 31% seen once; the top ten hold 0.45%. This record comes from a study of beta chain features in type 1 diabetes. Looked up from germline, CDR1 is SEHNR and CDR2 is FQNEAQ (reference sequence). This CDR3 comprises 15 residues. V lost 4 bases and J lost 7; bases outside the gene matches: 6.

Sequenced: stem cell memory CD4+ T cells from blood. The genes are TRBV7-9 and TRBJ2-3, with TRBD2 identical over 12 bases. This clonotype was sampled from a young woman in good health. CDR3 loop: CASSSGLAGQYTQYF. In DNA, the CDR3 is TGTGCCAGCAGCTCCGGACTAGCGGGGCAATATACGCAGTATTTT.